This TCR beta chain was captured by sequencing in a study of tumor-infiltrating lymphocytes in primary liver carcinoma. TCR beta cDNA came from approximately 540 ng total RNA, primed with a constant-region primer. Libraries of TCR beta came from three nested multiplex PCR rounds with slightly modified ARM-PCR. The two initial PCR rounds, nine to eleven cycles each, used TRBV1-TRBV30 forward and C-beta reverse primers. TCRdb analysed the multiplex PCR reads with MiXCR anew, one entry per CDR3 protein. The sample shows roughly 80,000 distinct CDR3 sequences, about 75% of them seen only once. V lost 0 bases and J 4 bases, leaving 1 base between the germline ends. The CDR3 contains 11 residues. Germline V gives CDR1 MGHDK, CDR2 SYGVNS. This clonotype was detected many times. For each extraction, RNA and DNA were obtained together from 20-30 mg of unsorted bulk tissue.

The sample was tumor-adjacent normal liver tissue. This clonotype was sampled from a man aged 35 to 55 with primary liver carcinoma and hepatitis B virus infection. The V gene is TRBV25-1, the J gene TRBJ2-7, with D unclear. The CDR3 nucleotides read TGTGCCAGCAGTGAATATTACGAGCAGTACTTC. Translating gives CASSEYYEQYF.